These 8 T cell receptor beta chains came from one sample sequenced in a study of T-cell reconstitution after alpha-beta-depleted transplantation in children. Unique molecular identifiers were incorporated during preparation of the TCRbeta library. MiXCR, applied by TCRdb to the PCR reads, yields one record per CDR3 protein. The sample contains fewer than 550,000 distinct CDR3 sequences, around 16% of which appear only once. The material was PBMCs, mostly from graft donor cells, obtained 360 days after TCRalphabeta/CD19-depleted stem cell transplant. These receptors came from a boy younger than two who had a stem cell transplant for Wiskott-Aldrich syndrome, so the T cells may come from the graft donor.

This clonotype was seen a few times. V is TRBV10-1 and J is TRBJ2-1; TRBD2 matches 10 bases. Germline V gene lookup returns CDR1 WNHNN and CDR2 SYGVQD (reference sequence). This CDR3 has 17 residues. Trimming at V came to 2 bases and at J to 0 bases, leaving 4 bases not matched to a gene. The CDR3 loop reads CASSERRLAGSYNEQFF. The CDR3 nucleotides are TGCGCCAGCAGTGAGAGGCGACTAGCGGGCTCCTACAATGAGCAGTTCTTC.

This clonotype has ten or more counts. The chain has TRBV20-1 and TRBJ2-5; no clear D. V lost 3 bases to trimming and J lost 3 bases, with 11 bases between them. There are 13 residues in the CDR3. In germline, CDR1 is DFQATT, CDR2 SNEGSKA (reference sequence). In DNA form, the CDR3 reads TGCAGTGCTAGTCCTTGGAGTAAAGAGACCCAGTACTTC. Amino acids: CSASPWSKETQYF.

Here the CDR3 DNA reads TGTGCCAGCAGGACTAGCGGGGGGAGTGAGACCCAGTACTTC. Translated, it gives CASRTSGGSETQYF. The chain carries TRBV6-4 and TRBJ2-5; 13 nucleotides match TRBD2. The CDR3 is 14 amino acids. With 6 bases clipped from V and 5 bases from J, the junction kept 3 bases outside the gene matches. CDR1 and CDR2 (germline): MRHNA, SNTAGT.

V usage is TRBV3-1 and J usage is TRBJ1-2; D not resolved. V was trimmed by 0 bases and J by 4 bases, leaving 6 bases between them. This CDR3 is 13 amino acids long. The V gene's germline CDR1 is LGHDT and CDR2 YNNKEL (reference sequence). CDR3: CASSQDRFYGYTF. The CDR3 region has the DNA TGTGCCAGCAGCCAAGACAGGTTCTATGGCTACACCTTC.

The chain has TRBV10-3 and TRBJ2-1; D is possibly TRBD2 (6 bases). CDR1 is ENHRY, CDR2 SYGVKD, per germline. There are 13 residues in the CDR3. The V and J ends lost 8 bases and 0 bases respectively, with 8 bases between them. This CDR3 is CAIGGFSYNEQFF. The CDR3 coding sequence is TGTGCCATCGGGGGGTTCTCCTACAATGAGCAGTTCTTC.

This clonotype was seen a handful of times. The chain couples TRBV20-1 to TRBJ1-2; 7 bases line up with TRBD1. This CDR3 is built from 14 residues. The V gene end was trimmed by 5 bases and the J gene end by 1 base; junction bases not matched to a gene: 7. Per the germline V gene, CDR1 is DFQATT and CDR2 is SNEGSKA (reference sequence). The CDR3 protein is CSAGWGQHNYGYTF. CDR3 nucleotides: TGCAGTGCTGGGTGGGGACAGCATAACTATGGCTACACCTTC.

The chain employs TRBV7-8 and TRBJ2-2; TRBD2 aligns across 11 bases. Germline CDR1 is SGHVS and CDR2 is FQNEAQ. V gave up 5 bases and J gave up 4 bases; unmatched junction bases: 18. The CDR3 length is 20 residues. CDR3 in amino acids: CASSAGGTSGLSVATGELFF. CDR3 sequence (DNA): TGTGCCAGCAGCGCAGGCGGGACTAGCGGCCTTTCGGTTGCCACCGGGGAGCTGTTTTTT.

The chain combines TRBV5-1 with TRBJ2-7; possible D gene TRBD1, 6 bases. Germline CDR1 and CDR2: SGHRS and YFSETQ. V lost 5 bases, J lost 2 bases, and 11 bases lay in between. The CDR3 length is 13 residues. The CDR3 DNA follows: TGCGCCAGCAGGAAGGGGGAGACCTACGAGCAGTACTTC. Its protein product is CASRKGETYEQYF.